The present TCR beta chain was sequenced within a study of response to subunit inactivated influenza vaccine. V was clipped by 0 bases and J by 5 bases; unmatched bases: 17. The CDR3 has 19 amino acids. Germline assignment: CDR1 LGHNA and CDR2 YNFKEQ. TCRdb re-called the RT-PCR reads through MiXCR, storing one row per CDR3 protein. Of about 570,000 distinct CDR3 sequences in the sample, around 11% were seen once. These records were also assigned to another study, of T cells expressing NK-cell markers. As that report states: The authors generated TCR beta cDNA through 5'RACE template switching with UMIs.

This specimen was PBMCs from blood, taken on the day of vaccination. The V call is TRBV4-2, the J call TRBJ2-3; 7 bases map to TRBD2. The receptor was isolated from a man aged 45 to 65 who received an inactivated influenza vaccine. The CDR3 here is CASSQDLGGTRLGLDTQYF. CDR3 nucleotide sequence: TGTGCCAGCAGCCAAGATCTCGGGGGGACTCGCCTAGGTCTAGATACGCAGTATTTT.